This TCR beta chain was found in a study of graft-versus-host responses after intestinal transplantation listed by TCRdb under 2021. Looking at the study overall: Multivisceral, liver-intestinal, or isolated intestinal transplants were received by the recipients. After intestinal transplantation, graft-versus-host and host-versus-graft alloreactive T cell clones were followed in the graft, circulation and bone marrow using bulk TCR-beta CDR3 sequencing. All recipients received anti-thymocyte globulin induction followed by maintenance tacrolimus and steroids for around 3 years. A peak of at least 4% donor T cells among recipient peripheral blood mononuclear cells was the definition used for donor T cell macrochimerism. Alloreactive clones were identified by sequencing pre-transplant mixed lymphocyte reaction products and comparing them with unstimulated pre-transplant donor and recipient T cells. Rather than going through the commercial service, samples from a few later patients were sequenced in-house on an Illumina MiSeq and processed with MiXCR. The cohort enrolled some 25 intestinal transplant recipients including one retransplant, and a few patients lacking pretransplant specimens were excluded.

Of note for this clone: Its binding antigen is unknown. Per-base quality was not reported, and no clone a single base away is much larger than it.

General study outcomes and caveats: Patients with donor T cell macrochimerism had high GvH to HvG T cell clonal ratios in their allografts. GvH clones were detected in recipient bone marrow, and some of these GvH clones were observed earlier in ileal mucosa or blood, consistent with an intestinal mucosal origin. Early after transplant, peak levels of circulating GvH clones were found to be associated with declines in HvG clones. The relatively low number and heterogeneity of intestinal transplant patients limited the conclusions.

Reading the label with the study, this specimen's time point is: cells obtained before transplantation from donor or recipient. CD3+CD4+ and CD3+CD8+ populations were FACS-sorted from unstimulated pre-transplant donor and recipient cells taken from spleen or lymph nodes. The library relied on the immunoSEQ multiplex PCR assay. In most patients, genomic DNA was isolated using the Qiagen DNeasy Blood and Tissue Kit and sent frozen to Adaptive Biotechnologies for TCR sequencing. High-throughput TCR-beta CDR3 sequencing of genomic DNA from most patients was performed by Adaptive Biotechnologies. On the study's bioinformatics: TCR sequencing data were retrieved from Adaptive's ImmunoSEQ software for more than 15 patients, whereas three other patients were processed with MiXCR and VDJtools. To correct CD4 versus CD8 sorting errors, any sequence found in both subsets at a frequency ratio below 5:1 was removed. CDR3 nucleotide sequences shared between donor and recipient were removed because the origin of such sequences could not be assigned. At least 2-fold expansion over unstimulated cells and a minimum CFSE-low frequency of 0.002% (template counts) or 0.001% (read counts) were required for clones to be classified as alloreactive. A clone was considered mappable if detected in the sequenced pre-transplant spleen, lymph node, or MLR CFSE-low populations of the donor or recipient. Cumulative frequency of alloreactive clones was calculated as a percentage of all sequences weighted by copy number. TCRdb took this table from immuneACCESS and kept in-frame rearrangements with V and J called. Such tables lack part of the clones; where checked against another copy, unresolved V genes explain under half of the gap, and the rest is unexplained. V, J and clone size reflect that table, while D and trimming were determined from the DNA. Counted in this sample were 85,000 to 100,000 clones; 92% of them appeared once. The ten largest clones represent around 0.17% of the sample.

Reading from cysteine to phenylalanine, the CDR3 counts 15 amino acids. Here the CDR3 DNA is all that survives: 45 bases in frame from base 1. Specimen: unstimulated CD4+ T cells sorted from spleen or lymph node cells, collected before intestinal transplant. The sequence was obtained from a human donor who received an intestinal transplant. The rearranged segments are TRBV12-2 and TRBJ1-1; the D call in the table, TRBD1, was not verified against the DNA. TRBV12-2 is a pseudogene segment. The nucleotide sequence is TGTGCAAGTCGCTTAGGGCCGCCCATGAACACTGAAGCTTTCTTT. The translation is CASRLGPPMNTEAFF.